This is a list of T cell receptor beta chains from one sample in a study of blood T cell repertoires in COVID-19. Some clones are missing from TCRdb's copy, which holds only in-frame ones; the method was immunoSEQ multiplex PCR. Of approximately 28,000 clones detected, over 75% appear once; the ten largest clones hold almost 8%. The sequencing input was peripheral blood. These receptors were obtained from a woman in her seventies with active or convalescent COVID-19. Each CDR3 is given with its conserved first and last residue. D genes are given only for firm matches. Clone sizes are given selectively: once, few, many, or a class where the clone is expanded.

size: -; V: TRBV25-1; J: TRBJ2-7; D: -; CDR3: CASSESGRRNEQYF; DNA: TGTGCCAGCAGTGAATCAGGCAGGAGGAATGAGCAGTACTTC
size: few; V: TRBV19; J: TRBJ2-7; D: -; CDR3: CASSPRVYSYEQYF; DNA: TGTGCCAGTAGCCCTCGCGTGTACTCCTACGAGCAGTACTTC
size: -; V: TRBV5-4; J: TRBJ2-2; D: TRBD2; CDR3: CASSRGGVNTGELFF; DNA: TGTGCCAGCAGCCGGGGAGGGGTTAACACCGGGGAGCTGTTTTTT
size: -; V: TRBV7-9; J: TRBJ2-3; D: TRBD2; CDR3: CASSPWLAGAGDTQYF; DNA: TGTGCCAGCAGCCCCTGGCTAGCGGGAGCTGGGGATACGCAGTATTTT
size: -; V: TRBV9; J: TRBJ2-5; D: -; CDR3: CASSVALERETQYF; DNA: TGTGCCAGCAGCGTAGCACTAGAGCGAGAGACCCAGTACTTC
size: -; V: TRBV2; J: TRBJ2-7; D: TRBD1; CDR3: CASSTGGSYEQYF; DNA: TGTGCCAGCAGTACAGGGGGTTCCTACGAGCAGTACTTC
size: -; V: TRBV19; J: TRBJ1-1; D: TRBD1; CDR3: CASRRTGPDTEAFF; DNA: TGTGCCAGTAGGCGGACAGGGCCCGACACTGAAGCTTTCTTT
size: -; V: TRBV4-3; J: TRBJ2-3; D: -; CDR3: CASSQESLVSTDTQYF; DNA: TGCGCCAGCAGCCAAGAGTCACTAGTCAGCACAGATACGCAGTATTTT
size: -; V: TRBV6-5; J: TRBJ2-5; D: -; CDR3: CASRGEAKTQYF; DNA: TGTGCCAGCAGAGGGGAGGCAAAGACCCAGTACTTC
size: -; V: TRBV27; J: TRBJ1-2; D: TRBD1; CDR3: CASSLYGTAANYGYTF; DNA: TGTGCCAGCAGTTTATATGGGACAGCTGCTAACTATGGCTACACCTTC
size: -; V: TRBV7-2; J: TRBJ1-4; D: -; CDR3: CASSYQGSPNEKLFF; DNA: TGTGCCAGCAGCTACCAGGGGAGCCCTAATGAAAAACTGTTTTTT
size: -; V: TRBV12-5; J: TRBJ2-1; D: -; CDR3: CASGPTGQAGGEQFF; DNA: TGTGCTAGTGGTCCGACCGGACAGGCCGGGGGTGAGCAGTTCTTC
size: once; V: TRBV2; J: TRBJ1-6; D: -; CDR3: CARQTGGRRGDSPLHF; DNA: TGTGCCCGTCAAACTGGGGGACGGCGGGGCGATTCACCCCTCCACTTT
size: -; V: TRBV10-3; J: TRBJ1-1; D: -; CDR3: CATNAGFTAEAFF; DNA: TGTGCCACAAATGCGGGGTTCACGGCTGAAGCTTTCTTT